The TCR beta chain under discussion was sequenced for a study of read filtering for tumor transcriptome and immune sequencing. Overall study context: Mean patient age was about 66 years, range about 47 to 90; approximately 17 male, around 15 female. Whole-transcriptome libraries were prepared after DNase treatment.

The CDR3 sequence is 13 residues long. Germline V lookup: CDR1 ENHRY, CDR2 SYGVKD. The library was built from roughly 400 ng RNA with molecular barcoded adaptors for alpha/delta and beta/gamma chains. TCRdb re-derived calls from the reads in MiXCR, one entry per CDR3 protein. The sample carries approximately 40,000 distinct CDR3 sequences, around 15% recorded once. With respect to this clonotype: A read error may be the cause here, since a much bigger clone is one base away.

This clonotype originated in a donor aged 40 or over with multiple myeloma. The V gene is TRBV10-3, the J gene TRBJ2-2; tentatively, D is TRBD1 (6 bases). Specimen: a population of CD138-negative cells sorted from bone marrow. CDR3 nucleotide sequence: TGTGTCGCGTTGACAGGGAACACCGGGGAGCTGTTTTTT. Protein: CVALTGNTGELFF.